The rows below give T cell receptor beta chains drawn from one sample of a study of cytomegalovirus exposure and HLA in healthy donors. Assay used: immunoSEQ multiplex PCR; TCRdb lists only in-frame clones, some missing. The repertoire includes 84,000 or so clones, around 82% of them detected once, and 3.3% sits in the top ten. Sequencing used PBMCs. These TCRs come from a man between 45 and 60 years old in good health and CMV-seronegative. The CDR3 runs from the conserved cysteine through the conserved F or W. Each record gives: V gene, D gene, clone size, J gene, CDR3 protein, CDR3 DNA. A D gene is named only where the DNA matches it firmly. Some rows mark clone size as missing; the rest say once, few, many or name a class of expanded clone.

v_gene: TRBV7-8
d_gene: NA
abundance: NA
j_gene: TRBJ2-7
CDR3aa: CASSDMGLSNYEQYF
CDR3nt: TGTGCCAGCAGCGATATGGGGCTATCGAACTACGAGCAGTACTTC

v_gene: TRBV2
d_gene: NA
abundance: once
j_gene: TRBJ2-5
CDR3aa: CASARRMSGTNLRETQYF
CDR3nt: TGTGCCAGCGCCCGCAGGATGAGCGGAACGAACCTTCGGGAGACCCAGTACTTC

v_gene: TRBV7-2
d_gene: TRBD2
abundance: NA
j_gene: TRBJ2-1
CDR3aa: CASSLAPSGVSSYNEQFF
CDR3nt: TGTGCCAGCAGCTTAGCTCCTAGCGGGGTATCGTCCTACAATGAGCAGTTCTTC

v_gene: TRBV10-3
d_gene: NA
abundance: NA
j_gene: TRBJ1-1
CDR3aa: CAVSGTSKNTEAFF
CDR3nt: TGTGCCGTCAGCGGGACTTCCAAGAACACTGAAGCTTTCTTT

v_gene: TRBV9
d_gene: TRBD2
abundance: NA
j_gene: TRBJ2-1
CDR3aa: CASSRGGAYNEQFF
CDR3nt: TGTGCCAGCAGCCGCGGGGGGGCCTACAATGAGCAGTTCTTC

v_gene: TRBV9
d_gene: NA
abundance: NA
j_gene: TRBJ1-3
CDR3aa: CASSVVEAGNTIYF
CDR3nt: TGTGCCAGCAGCGTAGTTGAGGCAGGAAACACCATATATTTT

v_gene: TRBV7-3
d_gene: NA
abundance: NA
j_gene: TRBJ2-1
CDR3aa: CASSFPGSYEQFF
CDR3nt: TGTGCCAGCAGCTTCCCGGGGTCGTATGAGCAGTTCTTC

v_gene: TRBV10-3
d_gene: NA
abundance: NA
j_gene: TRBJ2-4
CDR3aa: CAISESAERVGAKNIQYF
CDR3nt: TGTGCCATCAGTGAGTCAGCGGAGCGGGTTGGGGCCAAAAACATTCAGTACTTC

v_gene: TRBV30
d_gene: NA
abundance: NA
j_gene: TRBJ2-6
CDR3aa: CAWSSQGSGANVLTF
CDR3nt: TGTGCCTGGAGTTCACAGGGCTCTGGGGCCAACGTCCTGACTTTC

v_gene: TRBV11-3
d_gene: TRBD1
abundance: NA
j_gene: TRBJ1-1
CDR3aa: CASSRGTGNTEAFF
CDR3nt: TGTGCCAGCAGCAGAGGGACAGGGAACACTGAAGCTTTCTTT

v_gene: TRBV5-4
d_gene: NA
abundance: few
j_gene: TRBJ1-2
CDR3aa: CASSLDRPGGGYTF
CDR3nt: TGTGCCAGCAGCTTGGATCGACCCGGGGGGGGCTACACCTTC

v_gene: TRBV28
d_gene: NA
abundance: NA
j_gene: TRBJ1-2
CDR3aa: CASSPLSGYTF
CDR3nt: TGTGCCAGCAGTCCACTCTCTGGCTACACCTTC

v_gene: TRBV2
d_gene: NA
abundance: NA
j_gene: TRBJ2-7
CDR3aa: CASSESTAAYEQYF
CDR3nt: TGTGCCAGCAGTGAGTCTACAGCAGCCTACGAGCAGTACTTC

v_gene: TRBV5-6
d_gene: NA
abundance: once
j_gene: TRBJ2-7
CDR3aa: CASSLRSTYEQYF
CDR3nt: TGTGCCAGCAGCTTGCGGAGCACCTACGAGCAGTACTTC

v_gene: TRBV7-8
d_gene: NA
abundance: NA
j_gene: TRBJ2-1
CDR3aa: CASSQTGIAYNEQFF
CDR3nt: TGTGCCAGCAGCCAAACAGGCATCGCTTACAATGAGCAGTTCTTC

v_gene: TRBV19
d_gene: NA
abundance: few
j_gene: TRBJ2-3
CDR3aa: CASSSPGALADTQYF
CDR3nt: TGTGCCAGTAGCTCCCCAGGGGCGCTTGCCGATACGCAGTATTTT

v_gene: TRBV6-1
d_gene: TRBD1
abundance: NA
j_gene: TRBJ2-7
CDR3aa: CASSRTGRGVHEQYF
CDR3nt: TGTGCCAGCAGTAGGACAGGGCGGGGTGTCCACGAGCAGTACTTC

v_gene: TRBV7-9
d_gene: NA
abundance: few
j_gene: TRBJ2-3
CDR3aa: CASSGRAGVGDTQYF
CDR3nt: TGTGCCAGCAGCGGGAGGGCAGGGGTAGGAGATACGCAGTATTTT

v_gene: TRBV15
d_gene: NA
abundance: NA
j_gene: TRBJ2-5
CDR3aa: CATSRVGGRQTETQYF
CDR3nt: TGTGCCACCAGCAGAGTAGGAGGAAGGCAAACGGAGACCCAGTACTTC

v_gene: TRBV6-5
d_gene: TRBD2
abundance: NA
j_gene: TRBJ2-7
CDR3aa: CASSSGLALYEQYF
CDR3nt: TGTGCCAGCAGTTCGGGACTAGCGCTCTACGAGCAGTACTTC

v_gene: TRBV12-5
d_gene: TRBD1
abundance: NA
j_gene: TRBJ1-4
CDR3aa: CAGDRGGSSTNEKLFF
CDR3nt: TGTGCTGGTGACAGGGGTGGGAGTTCAACTAATGAAAAACTGTTTTTT

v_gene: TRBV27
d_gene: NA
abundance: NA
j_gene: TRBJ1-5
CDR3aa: CASNWGGKPQHF
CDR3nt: TGTGCCAGCAACTGGGGCGGGAAGCCCCAGCATTTT

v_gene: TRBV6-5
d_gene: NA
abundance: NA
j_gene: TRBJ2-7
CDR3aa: CASRQGSSYEQYF
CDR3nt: TGTGCCAGCAGACAGGGAAGCTCCTACGAGCAGTACTTC

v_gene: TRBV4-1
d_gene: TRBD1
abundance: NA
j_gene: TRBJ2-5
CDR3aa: CASSPRRGQRETQYF
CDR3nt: TGCGCCAGCAGCCCACGTAGGGGACAGCGAGAGACCCAGTACTTC

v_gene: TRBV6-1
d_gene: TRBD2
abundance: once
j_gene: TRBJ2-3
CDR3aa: CASSVYRLAGGRDTQYF
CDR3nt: TGTGCCAGCAGTGTATACCGACTAGCGGGGGGGCGTGATACGCAGTATTTT

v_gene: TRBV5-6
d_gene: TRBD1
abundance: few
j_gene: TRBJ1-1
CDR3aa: CASSWGDRSGTEAFF
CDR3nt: TGTGCCAGCAGCTGGGGGGACAGGTCGGGCACTGAAGCTTTCTTT

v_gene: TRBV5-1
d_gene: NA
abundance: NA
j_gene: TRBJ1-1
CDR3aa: CASSLGQSDTEAFF
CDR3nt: TGCGCCAGCAGCTTGGGTCAGTCAGACACTGAAGCTTTCTTT

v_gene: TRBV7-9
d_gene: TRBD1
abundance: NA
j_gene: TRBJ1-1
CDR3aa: CASSFGTANTEAFF
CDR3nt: TGTGCCAGCAGCTTTGGGACAGCTAACACTGAAGCTTTCTTT

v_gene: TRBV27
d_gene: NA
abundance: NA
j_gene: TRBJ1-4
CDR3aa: CASTYWMWRSNEKLFF
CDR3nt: TGTGCCAGCACCTACTGGATGTGGAGGTCTAATGAAAAACTGTTTTTT

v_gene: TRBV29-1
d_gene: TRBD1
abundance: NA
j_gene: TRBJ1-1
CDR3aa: CSVDGSRGRQNTEAFF
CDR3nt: TGCAGCGTTGATGGGTCGAGGGGGCGGCAGAACACTGAAGCTTTCTTT

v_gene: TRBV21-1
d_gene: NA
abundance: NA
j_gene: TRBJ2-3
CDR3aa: CASSKARGGQTASTDTQYF
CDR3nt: TGTGCCAGCAGCAAAGCACGGGGGGGCCAAACCGCTAGCACAGATACGCAGTATTTT

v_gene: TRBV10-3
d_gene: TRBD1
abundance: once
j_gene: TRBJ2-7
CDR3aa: CAISEVQGGSYEQYF
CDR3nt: TGTGCCATCAGTGAGGTACAGGGGGGTTCCTACGAGCAGTACTTC

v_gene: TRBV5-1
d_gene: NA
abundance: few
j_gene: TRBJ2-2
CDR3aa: CASSFLGAGELFF
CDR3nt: TGCGCCAGCAGCTTTCTGGGAGCCGGGGAGCTGTTTTTT

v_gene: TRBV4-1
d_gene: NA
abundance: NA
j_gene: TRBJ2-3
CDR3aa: CASSQITGFQDTQYF
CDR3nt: TGCGCCAGCAGCCAAATTACAGGGTTTCAAGATACGCAGTATTTT

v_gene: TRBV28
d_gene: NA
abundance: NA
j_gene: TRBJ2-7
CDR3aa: CASSYRDEQYF
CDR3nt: TGTGCCAGCAGTTACAGGGACGAGCAGTACTTC